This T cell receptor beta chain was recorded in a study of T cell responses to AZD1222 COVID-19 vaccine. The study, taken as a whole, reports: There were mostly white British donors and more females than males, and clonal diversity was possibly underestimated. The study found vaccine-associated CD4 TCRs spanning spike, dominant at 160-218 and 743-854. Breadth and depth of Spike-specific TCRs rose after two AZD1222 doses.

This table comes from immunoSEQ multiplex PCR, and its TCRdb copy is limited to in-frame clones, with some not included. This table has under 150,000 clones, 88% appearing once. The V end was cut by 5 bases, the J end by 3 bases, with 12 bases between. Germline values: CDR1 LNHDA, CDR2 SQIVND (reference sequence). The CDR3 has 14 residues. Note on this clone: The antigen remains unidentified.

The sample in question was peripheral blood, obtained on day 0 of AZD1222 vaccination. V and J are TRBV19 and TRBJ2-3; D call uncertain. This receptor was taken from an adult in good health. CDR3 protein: CASSAGPTTDTQYF. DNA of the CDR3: TGTGCCAGTAGTGCCGGACCCACAACAGATACGCAGTATTTT.